This TCR beta chain emerged from a study of CD8+CD57+ T cells in acquired aplastic anemia. Turning to the study itself: Sorting CD4+ and CD8+ cells gave DNA averaging about 3.2 ug.

For CDR3 and TCR beta VDJ profiling, genomic DNA was the template used. TCRdb ran MiXCR on the reads and lists one entry per CDR3 protein. The sample holds some 98,000 distinct CDR3 sequences, about 63% seen once. It was patients with CD8+CD57+ cell expansion by flow cytometry who were chosen for sequencing. CDR1 is KGHDR and CDR2 is SFDVKD in the germline V gene. Trimming removed 9 bases from V and 0 bases from J; junction bases left unmatched: 1. The CDR3 has 12 amino acids. This receptor was taken from a human donor with aplastic anemia. The V gene is TRBV24-1, the J gene TRBJ2-7, with 7 positions matching TRBD1. Material: sorted CD4+, CD8+, or CD8+CD57+ T cells (not recorded which) from PBMCs. This CDR3 is CATQGDSYEQYF. CDR3 nucleotide sequence: TGTGCCACCCAGGGGGACTCCTACGAGCAGTACTTC.